These 16 T cell receptor beta chains were all obtained from the same sample, sequenced in a study of T cells after yellow fever vaccination. MiXCR was run by TCRdb on the 5' RACE reads, yielding one entry per CDR3 protein. The data show roughly 340,000 distinct CDR3 sequences, 3% to 4.5% seen once. Sample: PBMCs, taken 5 days after the yellow fever booster vaccination. Source of these receptors: a man aged 18 to 35 who received the YFV17D yellow fever vaccine.

The table lists this clonotype with a few counts. The chain links TRBV7-3 to TRBJ2-2, with 8 positions matching TRBD2. This CDR3 comprises 15 residues. The germline CDR1 and CDR2 sequences are SGHTA and FQGTGA. The V segment lost 5 bases and the J segment 4 bases; nucleotides outside the gene matches: 6. This CDR3 is CASSHGGAGTGELFF. As DNA, the CDR3 is TGTGCCAGCAGCCACGGGGGGGCTGGCACCGGGGAGCTGTTTTTT.

Many counts were recorded for this clonotype. CDR3 protein: CASSQVAGASNEKLFF. The CDR3 bases are TGTGCCAGCAGCCAAGTAGCAGGGGCGTCTAATGAAAAACTGTTTTTT. The chain links TRBV14 to TRBJ1-4; TRBD1 is a possible D gene (6 bases). CDR3 size: 16 residues. The germline V gene encodes CDR1 SGHDN and CDR2 FVKESK. Trimming took off 1 base at V and 3 bases at J, with 12 bases between the two ends.

Many counts were recorded for this clonotype. The gene calls are TRBV12-3 or TRBV12-4 and TRBJ1-2; TRBD1 agrees at 9 bases. With V trimmed by 5 bases and J by 4 bases, 5 bases remained unmatched. The CDR3 covers 14 residues. CDR3 sequence (DNA): TGTGCCAGCAGTCGGACAGGGGAAGGCTATGGCTACACCTTC. It codes for CASSRTGEGYGYTF.

This clonotype was seen at least ten times. The V gene is TRBV12-3 or TRBV12-4, the J gene TRBJ2-2; D call uncertain. V dropped 8 bases and J dropped 6 bases, with 4 bases sitting between them. This CDR3 region has 10 residues. The CDR3 DNA is TGTGCCAGCGAAGCCGGGGAGCTGTTTTTT. Translating gives CASEAGELFF.

At least ten counts were recorded for this clonotype. The chain has TRBV23-1 and TRBJ2-7; 7 nucleotides agree with TRBD1. TRBV23-1 is labeled an ORF, and its function is uncertain. Germline trimming cut 3 bases from V and 6 bases from J; bases unmatched to any gene: 8. This CDR3 region has 14 residues. The CDR3 nucleotides read TGCGCCAGCAGTCAGCCTAGACAGGGCTTCGAGCAGTACGTC. This encodes CASSQPRQGFEQYV.

This clonotype was seen only a few times. The rearrangement uses TRBV7-9 and TRBJ1-2; TRBD1 might be the D (5 bases). Looked up from germline, CDR1 is SEHNR and CDR2 is FQNEAQ (reference sequence). CDR3 size: 15 residues. The ends were cut back, 1 base at V and 8 bases at J, with 17 bases in the middle. CDR3 region: CASSLVEERGGGYTF. In DNA form, the CDR3 reads TGTGCCAGCAGCTTAGTGGAGGAGAGGGGAGGAGGCTACACCTTC.

This clonotype showed up just a few times. The V and J genes are TRBV14 and TRBJ2-7; unclear D gene. CDR1 SGHDN and CDR2 FVKESK come from the germline V gene. Trimming took off 0 bases at V and 5 bases at J, with 5 bases between the two ends. The CDR3 length is 12 residues. CDR3 region: CASSQDADEQYV. CDR3 coding DNA: TGTGCCAGCAGCCAAGACGCAGACGAGCAGTACGTC.

This clonotype was picked up a small number of times. The chain links TRBV9 to TRBJ2-2, with D possibly being TRBD2 (6 bases). CDR3 length: 14 residues. Trimming stripped 4 bases from V and 7 bases from J, with 14 bases between. Germline V gene sequence: CDR1 SGDLS, CDR2 YYNGEE. CDR3 DNA: TGTGCCAGCAGCCGGTGGAGGGCGGGCGGGGAGCTGTTTTTT. Encoded protein: CASSRWRAGGELFF.

V gene TRBV28 combines with J gene TRBJ2-5, with 9 bases aligning to TRBD1. In germline, CDR1 is MDHEN, CDR2 SYDVKM. The CDR3 consists of 15 residues. V dropped 7 bases and J dropped 4; count of bases not matched to a gene: 10. The CDR3 is CASMIRTGGVETQYF. In DNA, the CDR3 is TGTGCCAGCATGATCCGTACAGGGGGCGTAGAGACCCAGTACTTC.

This clonotype appeared a few times. The rearrangement uses TRBV20-1 and TRBJ2-1, with TRBD2 matching over 7 bases. Germline V gives CDR1 DFQATT, CDR2 SNEGSKA (reference sequence). The ends lost 6 bases at V and 2 bases at J; junction bases unmatched: 7. The CDR3 covers 14 residues. CDR3 DNA: TGCAGTGCCGCCGCTGGGACTACCTACAATGAGCAGTTCTTC. Its translation: CSAAAGTTYNEQFF.

The V call is TRBV6-6, the J call TRBJ2-7, with D possibly TRBD1 on 5 matching bases. V gave up 3 bases and J gave up 3 bases, with 9 bases separating them. This CDR3 comprises 13 residues. Germline V gene data show CDR1 as MNHNY and CDR2 as SVGAGI (reference sequence). The CDR3: CASSYTGNYEQYV. The DNA for the CDR3 is TGTGCCAGCAGTTATACAGGCAACTACGAGCAGTACGTC.

The rearrangement links TRBV5-1 to TRBJ2-1; a possible D gene is TRBD2 (6 bases). The CDR3 totals 15 residues. V dropped 2 bases and J dropped 7 bases, with 16 bases sitting between them. Germline lookup yields CDR1 SGHRS and CDR2 YFSETQ. CDR3 in DNA: TGCGCCAGCAGCTTTGGCGGGGCTTCGGGGAATGAGCAGTTCTTC. The encoded protein is CASSFGGASGNEQFF.

The chain combines TRBV7-2 with TRBJ2-3; TRBD2 is a possible D gene (6 bases). This CDR3 region has 15 residues. V lost 0 bases, J lost 6 bases, and 13 bases lay in between. The germline V gene has CDR1 SGHTA and CDR2 FQGNSA. CDR3 protein: CASSLAGTVSDTQYF. As DNA, the CDR3 is TGTGCCAGCAGCTTAGCTGGGACTGTATCGGATACGCAGTATTTT.

At least ten counts were recorded for this clonotype. The CDR3 loop is CASSLNRGLAEQFF. DNA of the CDR3: TGTGCCAGCAGCTTGAACAGGGGGCTCGCTGAGCAGTTCTTC. The chain is built from TRBV7-2 and TRBJ2-1; 9 bases fit TRBD1. From germline, CDR1 is SGHTA and CDR2 FQGNSA. After removal of 3 bases from V and 9 bases from J, the junction contained 6 bases not matched to a gene. The length of the CDR3 is 14 residues.

The chain uses TRBV5-1 and TRBJ2-2; tentatively, D is TRBD1 or TRBD2 (6 bases each). Germline CDR1 is SGHRS and CDR2 is YFSETQ. V lost 3 bases and J 4 bases, leaving 16 bases between the germline ends. This CDR3 has 16 amino acids. CDR3 in DNA: TGCGCCAGCAGCTGGACTACAGGGTTGGTCACCGGGGAGCTGTTTTTT. Protein product: CASSWTTGLVTGELFF. Using reference TRBV5-1 and TRBJ2-2 for the parts outside the CDR3, the full variable domain is KAGVTQTPRYLIKTRGQQVTLSCSPISGHRSVSWYQQTPGQGLQFLFEYFSETQRNKGNFPGRFSGRQFSNSRSEMNVSTLELGDSALYLCASSWTTGLVTGELFFGEGSRLTVL.

The chain is built from TRBV7-6 and TRBJ2-1; 14 bases are shared with TRBD2. Germline V gives CDR1 SGHVS, CDR2 FNYEAQ. This CDR3 is built from 16 residues. J was trimmed by 8 bases and V by 5 bases; bases with no gene match: 8. The CDR3 nucleotides are TGTGCCAGCAGCCGCCGACTAGCGGGGGGGCCTGATGAGCAGTTCTTC. Translating gives CASSRRLAGGPDEQFF.